This T cell receptor beta chain appears in the sequencing data of a study of cytomegalovirus exposure and HLA in healthy donors. PCR primers comprised 60 Vbeta and 13 Jbeta primers. Data came from immunoSEQ multiplex PCR; TCRdb stores just in-frame clones and leaves some out. This sample has 100,000 to 150,000 clones; 78% occur once, and the top ten carry just under 6.5%. The ends were cut back, 3 bases at V and 8 bases at J, with 10 bases in the middle. Germline V gene sequence: CDR1 MDHEN, CDR2 SYDVKM. The CDR3 is made up of 13 amino acids. Notes on this clone: The antigen remains undetermined.

Whole-study results and caveats: CMV serostatus was the only immune exposure information that was available. Earlier analysis yielded a pattern in which most TCR beta V segments were productive about 90% or about 30% of the time. Further analysis was carried out later, and it showed several of the most significant clusters appearing linked to common viral pathogens.

Input material: PBMCs. The clonotype comes from a woman in her thirties or forties in good health and CMV-seronegative. V gene TRBV28 combines with J gene TRBJ1-4; perhaps TRBD1 as D (5 bases). DNA of the CDR3: TGTGCCAGCAGTTTGCAGGGCGTGGAAAAACTGTTTTTT. Its protein is CASSLQGVEKLFF.